This entry lists 19 T cell receptor beta chains sequenced from one sample in a study of regulatory T cells in long-lasting Graves disease (TCRdb year 2021). Library creation used multiplex PCR. TCRdb names Illumina HiSeq 4000 as the instrument used. To build TCR beta libraries, CDR3 regions were amplified by Arm-PCR using iRepertoire HTBI primers. Using fastp at Q25 and MiXCR, TCRdb reprocessed the public reads and kept productive beta chains. Rows merge per CDR3 protein into single entries with the most common DNA and genes. This sample has 400,000 or so distinct CDR3 sequences in its table, and roughly a quarter of those were observed once. The ten top clones hold approximately 28% of the sample. What the time point label conveys for this sample: persistent/refractory GD, antithyroid drugs over 5 years with positive TRAb. RNA was extracted from PBMCs in TRIzol for both TCR sequencing and RNA sequencing.

The sample consisted of peripheral blood mononuclear cells (PBMCs), taken when the disease was refractory, from a patient treated with antithyroid drugs. These receptor sequences come from a female donor with Graves disease.

This clonotype was seen more than once but under ten times. The J gene is TRBJ2-6, the V gene TRBV5-1; D uncertain. CDR1 SGHRS and CDR2 YFSETQ come from the germline V gene. CDR3 size: 12 residues. Trimming cost V 5 bases and J 3 bases, with 3 bases left between them. Here the CDR3 DNA reads TGCGCCAGCAGGGGTGGGGCCAACGTCCTGACTTTC. Encoded protein: CASRGGANVLTF.

Only a few counts were recorded for this clonotype. The rearrangement uses TRBV2 and TRBJ1-2; 10 nucleotides match TRBD1. CDR1 SNHLY and CDR2 FYNNEI come from the germline V gene. The CDR3 totals 15 residues. The V segment lost 5 bases and the J segment 7 bases; nucleotides outside the gene matches: 10. In DNA, the CDR3 is TGTGCCAGCAGTTTACGCGGGACAGGGGAAGGTGGCTACACCTTC. Amino acid sequence: CASSLRGTGEGGYTF.

The chain combines TRBV19 with TRBJ2-6; D not certain. The CDR3 extends over 17 amino acids. The germline V gene has CDR1 LNHDA and CDR2 SQIVND (reference sequence). Trimming stripped 4 bases from V and 0 bases from J, with 13 bases between. The CDR3 DNA follows: TGTGCCAGTAGTAGAGACCCAGGTAGCTCTGGGGCCAACGTCCTGACTTTC. This codes for CASSRDPGSSGANVLTF.

At least ten counts were recorded for this clonotype. The chain couples TRBV11-1 to TRBJ2-6, with TRBD1 identical over 12 bases. Germline CDR1 is SGHAT and CDR2 is FQDESV (reference sequence). This CDR3 is 17 amino acids long. The V gene end was trimmed by 5 bases and the J gene end by 4 bases; junction bases not matched to a gene: 6. In DNA, the CDR3 is TGTGCCAGCAGCACCGGGACAGGGGGCGCAGGGGCCAACGTCCTGACTTTC. Translating gives CASSTGTGGAGANVLTF.

This clonotype was seen ten or more times. CDR3 loop: CASSHRVGYTF. Here the CDR3 DNA reads TGTGCCAGCAGCCACCGAGTAGGCTACACCTTC. This chain connects TRBV12-3 or TRBV12-4 to TRBJ1-2, with no clear D. CDR3 size: 11 residues. V lost 6 bases and J lost 8, with 10 bases in between.

The chain joins TRBV7-2 to TRBJ2-7; D remains unclear. The germline V and J ends were trimmed by 4 bases and 2 bases, with 9 bases remaining between them. Looked up from germline, CDR1 is SGHTA and CDR2 is FQGNSA. There are 13 residues in the CDR3. CDR3 residues: CASSSRQTYEQYF. The CDR3 DNA follows: TGTGCCAGCAGCTCCAGACAAACCTACGAGCAGTACTTC.

The rearrangement links TRBV24-1 to TRBJ2-1, with 12 positions matching TRBD1. J gave up 0 bases and V 3 bases, and 14 bases lay outside the gene matches. The CDR3 runs 21 residues. Germline CDR1 is KGHDR and CDR2 is SFDVKD. The CDR3 protein is CATSDPVFGTGGPSSYNEQFF. The CDR3 nucleotides are TGTGCCACCAGTGATCCCGTGTTTGGGACAGGGGGCCCCAGCTCCTACAATGAGCAGTTCTTC.

In its sample, this clonotype was seen many times. V and J are TRBV19 and TRBJ1-1; 7 bases are shared with TRBD1. The ends lost 4 bases at V and 1 base at J; junction bases unmatched: 0. CDR1 is LNHDA and CDR2 is SQIVND in the germline V gene (reference sequence). The CDR3 runs to 13 residues. This CDR3 is CASSNRGNTEAFF. CDR3 nucleotides: TGTGCCAGTAGTAACAGGGGGAACACTGAAGCTTTCTTT. The full variable domain, completed using reference TRBV19 and TRBJ1-1, is DGGITQSPKYLFRKEGQNVTLSCEQNLNHDAMYWYRQDPGQGLRLIYYSQIVNDFQKGDIAEGYSVSREKKESFPLTVTSAQKNPTAFYLCASSNRGNTEAFFGQGTRLTVV.

This clonotype was recorded many times. The V call is TRBV2, the J call TRBJ1-1; no clear D. The CDR3 is made up of 13 amino acids. Germline V gene data show CDR1 as SNHLY and CDR2 as FYNNEI. V lost 6 bases and J 2 bases, leaving 10 bases between the germline ends. The CDR3 here is CASRTRGNTEAFF. DNA of the CDR3: TGTGCCAGCAGAACCCGGGGTAACACTGAAGCTTTCTTT.

This clonotype was picked up a small number of times. This chain joins TRBV15 and TRBJ2-4; tentatively, D is TRBD1 or TRBD2 (5 bases each). Germline V gives CDR1 LNHNV, CDR2 YYDKDF (reference sequence). With 0 bases removed from V and 3 bases from J, the gap between germline ends came to 24 bases. This CDR3 has 20 residues. The CDR3 protein is CATSRDPQGRTRGIKNIQYF. The CDR3 nucleotides are TGTGCCACCAGCAGAGATCCTCAGGGTAGGACCCGAGGGATCAAAAACATTCAGTACTTC.

In regard to this clonotype: Since a far larger clone is one base different, this is likely a read error. Likely a read error: the CDR3 ends without its conserved phenylalanine or tryptophan. V and J are TRBV7-2 and TRBJ2-4, with D possibly TRBD2 on 6 matching bases. With the DNA end fitting TRBJ2-5 better, the J assignment may be wrong. Germline values: CDR1 SGHTA, CDR2 FQGNSA. The CDR3 is 15 residues long. The CDR3 DNA follows: TGTGCCAGCAGCTCGGGACTGAGTCTCCAAGGGACCCAGTACCTC. Translation: CASSSGLSLQGTQYL.

This chain uses TRBV7-6 with TRBJ2-5, with 8 bases that match TRBD2. From germline, CDR1 is SGHVS and CDR2 FNYEAQ. Trimming at V came to 5 bases and at J to 0 bases, leaving 8 bases not matched to a gene. This CDR3 region has 16 residues. The CDR3: CASSRSGAGYQETQYF. The CDR3 DNA follows: TGTGCCAGCAGCCGTAGCGGGGCGGGATACCAAGAGACCCAGTACTTC.

As regards this clonotype: A much larger clone differs by one base, so this may be a read error. This chain links TRBV20-1 with TRBJ1-2; no clear D gene. The V and J ends lost 2 bases and 3 bases respectively, with 16 bases between them. The CDR3 runs 15 residues. Germline CDR1 DFQATT, CDR2 SNEGSKA (reference sequence). CDR3 DNA: TGCAGTGCTAGAAACGGCAGGCTGGAGGACTATGGCTACACCTTC. Its translation is CSARNGRLEDYGYTF.

This clonotype was counted at least ten times. The rearrangement joins TRBV2 to TRBJ2-7; TRBD2 matches 9 bases. The trim removed 10 bases at V and 5 bases at J, leaving 15 bases unmatched. Looked up from germline, CDR1 is SNHLY and CDR2 is FYNNEI. The CDR3 has 15 amino acids. The CDR3 reads CAINPREGLNDEQYF. The CDR3 nucleotides read TGTGCCATCAATCCGCGGGAGGGCCTGAACGACGAGCAGTACTTC.

There are a few counts of this clonotype. This chain connects TRBV20-1 to TRBJ2-7, with D tentatively TRBD2 (6 bases). The CDR3 runs 15 residues. CDR1 DFQATT and CDR2 SNEGSKA come from the germline V gene (reference sequence). V dropped 2 bases and J dropped 0 bases, with 14 bases sitting between them. In nucleotides, the CDR3 is TGCAGTGCTAGACCTCTAGCGCTTAACTCCTACGAGCAGTACTTC. Protein product: CSARPLALNSYEQYF.

The table lists this clonotype with many counts. The chain has TRBV6-1 and TRBJ2-2; the D gene is possibly TRBD2 (6 bases). The germline V gene has CDR1 MNHNS and CDR2 SASEGT. CDR3 length: 15 amino acids. V was pared by 6 bases and J by 5 bases, with 16 bases between. CDR3 DNA sequence: TGTGCCAGCAGCCCTGGACTATTTCCTACCGGGGAGCTGTTTTTT. Amino acids: CASSPGLFPTGELFF.

To note about this clonotype: One end of the junction varies from germline; a read error may be responsible. The chain has TRBV19 and TRBJ1-1; D gene uncertain. Germline V gene data show CDR1 as LNHDA and CDR2 as SQIVND (reference sequence). The CDR3 length is 14 residues. CDR3 DNA: TGTACCAGTAGAATTGTGGAGGGAAGAACTGAAGCTTTCTTT. It yields the protein CTSRIVEGRTEAFF.

The sample holds many counts of this clonotype. The CDR3, as DNA: TGTGCCAGCAGTGAGGACAGGGGCAACACAGATACGCAGTATTTT. Protein product: CASSEDRGNTDTQYF. The chain carries TRBV2 and TRBJ2-3; 9 bases are a match to TRBD1. The junction had 3 bases not matched to a gene; V was cut back by 3 bases and J by 2 bases. This CDR3 has 15 amino acids. CDR1 and CDR2 (germline): SNHLY, FYNNEI.

The chain links TRBV20-1 to TRBJ1-2; maybe TRBD1 (6 bases). CDR1 and CDR2 (germline): DFQATT, SNEGSKA (reference sequence). The CDR3 is made up of 15 amino acids. Trimming left V 6 bases short and J 4 bases short, with 21 bases between. The CDR3 reads CSAVPPGDRGYGYTF. CDR3 nucleotide sequence: TGCAGTGCCGTCCCGCCAGGGGATCGGGGCTATGGCTACACCTTC.